The table lists the clone carrying this TCR beta chain with many counts. The antigen is unknown. The data belong to a study of CD8 T cells in ankylosing spondylitis. Whole-study results and caveats: Disease-linked clones bore a CD8+ phenotype and were relatively rare in peripheral blood. Reportedly, significant enrichment of disease-linked clones occurred in matched ankylosing spondylitis synovial fluid. Ankylosing spondylitis blood seemed to carry a telltale TCR beta motif made of roughly eight highly homologous variants.

The V and J ends lost 0 bases and 2 bases, in that order; junction bases with no gene match: 2. Germline CDR1 and CDR2: SGHTA and FQGNSA. This CDR3 has 15 residues. Construction of TCR beta libraries was performed using quantitative 5'-RACE with molecular barcodes. TCRdb reanalysed the 5' RACE reads using MiXCR and keeps one entry per CDR3 protein. The repertoire holds roughly 260,000 distinct CDR3 sequences, with approximately 20% as singletons. The gene calls are TRBV7-2 and TRBJ2-7; 9 nucleotides line up with TRBD1. The TCR sequence derives from a male donor with ankylosing spondylitis or in good health (not recorded which). Material: blood, either unsorted or a sorted T cell fraction (not recorded which). The CDR3 loop is CASSLAGTGPYEQYV. The DNA of the CDR3 is TGTGCCAGCAGCTTAGCCGGGACAGGGCCCTACGAGCAGTACGTC.